This T cell receptor beta chain was sequenced for a study of CD8 T cells in Susac syndrome. Trimming cost V 5 bases and J 4 bases; bases outside gene matches: 7. CDR3 length equals 13 residues. The germline gives CDR1 SQVTM, CDR2 ANQGSEA. Reverse transcription of roughly 0.45 to 1 ug RNA was carried out with random hexamers. Amplification of TCR beta CDR3 used immunoSEQ multiplex PCR across 54 Vbeta and 13 Jbeta. Each CDR3 protein gets one entry after TCRdb re-called the immunoSEQ multiplex PCR reads with MiXCR. This table holds about 130,000 distinct CDR3 sequences, about 95% found once. CD8+ and CD4+ T cells from blood underwent TCR beta sequencing, which was carried out in a high-throughput format. Healthy donors, matched for age and sex, constituted the control group. The CD8+ and CD4+ T cells were isolated magnetically using a negative isolation approach, whereas the TEMRA cells were enriched by FACS.

The receptor was derived from a human donor in good health. Sequenced input: CD4+ T cells from PBMCs. This chain connects TRBV29-1 to TRBJ1-2, with 7 positions matching TRBD1. The CDR3 bases are TGCAGCGTTCTAGGACAGGACGCCTATGGCTACACCTTC. Translating it yields CSVLGQDAYGYTF.